A single sample is the source of the 7 T cell receptor beta chains below, sequenced in a study of shared clonotypes between healthy human individuals. Assay used: immunoSEQ multiplex PCR; TCRdb lists only in-frame clones, some missing. Of a few million clones in the sample, approximately 90% were seen once. The sample was naive CD4+ T cells from PBMCs. Subset described: CD45RA+ positively selected. These receptors originate from a man aged 18-30 years in good health. Some clones in this sample may be carry-over from other donors' samples.

The chain is built from TRBV27 and TRBJ2-7, with unresolved D. This CDR3 contains 14 residues. V lost 4 bases and J 2 bases, leaving 12 bases between the germline ends. The germline V gene has CDR1 MNHEY and CDR2 SMNVEV (reference sequence). For the CDR3, the DNA is TGTGCCAGCAGTTCCCAGGCCGGCACCTACGAGCAGTACTTC. Its translation is CASSSQAGTYEQYF.

This clone was detected a few times. Other DNA sequences in this specimen translate into the identical CDR3. This chain joins TRBV6-5 and TRBJ2-5; a possible D gene is TRBD1 (5 bases). The CDR3 consists of 13 residues. Per the germline V gene, CDR1 is MNHEY and CDR2 is SVGAGI. V gave up 6 bases and J gave up 4 bases, with 12 bases separating them. DNA for the CDR3: TGTGCCAGCAGCCTCCGAAGGGGAGAGACCCAGTACTTC. It codes for CASSLRRGETQYF.

The chain joins TRBV7-2 to TRBJ1-5; D possibly corresponds to TRBD1 (5 bases). CDR1 SGHTA and CDR2 FQGNSA come from the germline V gene. There are 15 residues in the CDR3. Deletions cut 6 bases from V and 0 bases from J, with 12 bases between. The CDR3 protein is CASSLGEYSNQPQHF. The CDR3 coding sequence is TGTGCCAGCAGTCTAGGGGAGTATAGCAATCAGCCCCAGCATTTT.

As for this clone: This same CDR3 is encoded by further DNA sequences in the sample. V is TRBV28 and J is TRBJ2-3; D uncertain. The CDR3 is made up of 12 amino acids. Germline lookup yields CDR1 MDHEN and CDR2 SYDVKM. V lost 5 bases, J lost 2 bases, and 5 bases lay in between. The CDR3 DNA sequence: TGTGCCAGCAGTATCAACACAGATACGCAGTATTTT. Protein product: CASSINTDTQYF.

The chain combines TRBV2 with TRBJ2-3, with D possibly matching TRBD1 (5 bases). CDR1 and CDR2 from the germline V gene are SNHLY and FYNNEI. With 3 bases removed from V and 3 bases from J, the gap between germline ends came to 10 bases. CDR3 size: 14 residues. CDR3 nucleotides: TGTGCCAGCAGTGACGCGAGACAGACAGATACGCAGTATTTT. Translated: CASSDARQTDTQYF.

The rearrangement links TRBV7-9 to TRBJ2-1; weak D call: TRBD2 (6 bases). CDR1 SEHNR and CDR2 FQNEAQ come from the germline V gene (reference sequence). V lost 5 bases and J 2 bases, leaving 25 bases between the germline ends. The CDR3 loop spans 19 amino acids. This CDR3 is CASSPPVGSGRGTYNEQFF. In DNA, the CDR3 is TGTGCCAGCAGCCCCCCGGTAGGTAGCGGAAGAGGGACCTACAATGAGCAGTTCTTC.

Concerning this clone itself: The identical CDR3 is also encoded by other nucleotide sequences in the sample. This rearrangement joins TRBV5-1 to TRBJ2-7; D uncertain. V shed 0 bases and J shed 4 bases, with 11 bases lying between them. CDR3 size: 14 residues. In germline, CDR1 is SGHRS, CDR2 YFSETQ. This CDR3 is CASSLGPRSYEQYF. CDR3 in DNA: TGCGCCAGCAGCTTGGGTCCCAGGTCGTACGAGCAGTACTTC.